The sequence of this T cell receptor (beta chain) was determined in a study of blood T cell repertoires in COVID-19 (dated by TCRdb to the early 2020s). Study-wide context: The collaborator samples originated in the United States, Italy and Spain and spanned the acute and convalescent phases of COVID-19. The prospective study material was composed of cDNA or gDNA derived from T cells, B-cell-depleted T cells, or PBMCs. The dataset comprised deeply sampled blood TCRbeta repertoires from subjects exposed to, actively infected with, or recovered from COVID-19. The repertoires were released in a freely available public database meant as a resource for research on the immune response to SARS-CoV-2. The samples were drawn from the first 160 participants of the ongoing ImmuneRACE study and from 1,254 subjects provided by 6 global collaborators. Sample metadata almost always included a de-identified subject ID, COVID-19 status, age in years and sex. Where HLA class I and class II types were available, the types were taken from metadata supplied by the sample provider, not from assay-based typing.

Study-wide findings and limitations: How much clinical and demographic metadata was included differed by source and by participant, and the metadata was provided uncurated.

This clone has only a few counts. This clone's antigen is unknown. Base qualities are missing; no much larger clone stands one base away. TCRbeta CDR3 regions were amplified from genomic DNA using the immunoSEQ Assay, a bias-controlled multiplex PCR. In the original analysis: Nucleated cell counts per sample were estimated from amplification of reference gene primers within the assay. To quantify the absolute abundance of each unique TCRbeta CDR3 rearrangement, sequence reads were collapsed and filtered. Productive Simpson clonality was computed per sample as the square root of Simpson's diversity index over productive rearrangements. TCRdb's version of the immuneACCESS table is confined to in-frame rearrangements and falls short of the full clone set. An unresolved V gene accounts for under half of the shortfall where checked; the remainder is of unknown origin. From that table come the V and J calls and clone size; the DNA was used to work out D and trimming. Here the sample has roughly 230,000 clones; roughly 84% occur a single time. About 3.5% of the sample lies in the top ten.

In the prospective study, participants were 18 to 89 years old, resided in 20 to 30 geographic areas of the United States, and were enrolled through a virtual design. In the prospective study, cohorts were assigned on the basis of participant-reported clinical history obtained from a screening survey and a study questionnaire. Recovered participants in ImmuneRACE Cohort 3 were defined as having two consecutive negative NP/OP PCR tests, clearance from a healthcare professional, or resolution of symptoms. Mobile phlebotomists in the prospective study collected whole blood, serum and a nasopharyngeal or oropharyngeal swab from every participant. Prospective study participants could optionally give additional blood draws and questionnaires over a roughly two-month period. Before DNA extraction, prospective study blood samples were shipped either frozen or at room temperature. The germline V gene encodes CDR1 LNHDA and CDR2 SQIVND (reference sequence). V has 7 bases trimmed and J has 2 bases trimmed; junction bases matching no gene number 6. The CDR3 measures 15 amino acids from cysteine to phenylalanine. Just the 45-base CDR3 DNA is kept, in frame starting at base 1.

This chain is built from TRBV19 and TRBJ1-3; TRBD1 lines up with 9 middle nucleotides. This receptor was taken from a man in his fifties or sixties who had recovered from COVID-19. Sequenced sample: PBMCs or T cells enriched from blood (not recorded which). The DNA sequence is TGTGCCAGTACTGAGTGGACAGGGGCTGGAAACACCATATATTTT. This encodes CASTEWTGAGNTIYF.